This T cell receptor beta chain comes out of a study of blood T cells in healthy people across ages. There are 11 residues in the CDR3. CDR1 is DFQATT and CDR2 is SNEGSKA in the germline V gene (reference sequence). A second PCR of roughly 7 to 11 cycles used a sample-barcoded 5' primer and a J-beta primer mix. TCRdb passed the 5' RACE reads through MiXCR, listing each CDR3 protein once. The table records roughly 1.7 million distinct CDR3 sequences, about 31% of them present only once. V and J are TRBV20-1 and TRBJ1-2; a possible D gene is TRBD1 (6 bases). The clonotype originates from a woman in her thirties in good health. Source material: blood. CDR3 coding DNA: TGCCTTCCGTGGGGGGCGGGTGGCTACACCTTC. It codes for CLPWGAGGYTF.